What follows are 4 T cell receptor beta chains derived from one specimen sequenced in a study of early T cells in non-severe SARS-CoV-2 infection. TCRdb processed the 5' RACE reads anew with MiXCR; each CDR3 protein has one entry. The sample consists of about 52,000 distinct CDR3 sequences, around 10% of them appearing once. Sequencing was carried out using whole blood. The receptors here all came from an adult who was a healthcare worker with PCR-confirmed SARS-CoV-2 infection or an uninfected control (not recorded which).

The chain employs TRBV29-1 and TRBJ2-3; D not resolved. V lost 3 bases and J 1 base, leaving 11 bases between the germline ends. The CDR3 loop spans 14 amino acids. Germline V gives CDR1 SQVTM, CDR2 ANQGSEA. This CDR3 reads CSVDGSQGTDTQYF. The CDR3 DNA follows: TGCAGCGTTGATGGAAGCCAAGGCACAGATACGCAGTATTTT.

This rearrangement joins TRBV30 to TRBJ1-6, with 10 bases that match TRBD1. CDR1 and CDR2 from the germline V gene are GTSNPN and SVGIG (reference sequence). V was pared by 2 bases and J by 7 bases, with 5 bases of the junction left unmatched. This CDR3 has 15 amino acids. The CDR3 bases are TGTGCCTGGAGTATCCCGGGACAGGGGAATTCACCCCTCCACTTT. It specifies CAWSIPGQGNSPLHF. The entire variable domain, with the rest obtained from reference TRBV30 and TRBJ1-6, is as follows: SQTIHQWPATLVQPVGSPLSLECTVEGTSNPNLYWYRQAAGRGLQLLFYSVGIGQISSEVPQNLSASRPQDRQFILSSKKLLLSDSGFYLCAWSIPGQGNSPLHFGNGTRLTVT.

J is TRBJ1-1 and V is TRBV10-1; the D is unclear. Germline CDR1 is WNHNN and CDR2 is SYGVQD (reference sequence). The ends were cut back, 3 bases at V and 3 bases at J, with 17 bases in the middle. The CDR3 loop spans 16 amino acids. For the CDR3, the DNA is TGCGCCAGCAGTGATAGTTTCCCGGATAGCTACACTGAAGCTTTCTTT. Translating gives CASSDSFPDSYTEAFF.

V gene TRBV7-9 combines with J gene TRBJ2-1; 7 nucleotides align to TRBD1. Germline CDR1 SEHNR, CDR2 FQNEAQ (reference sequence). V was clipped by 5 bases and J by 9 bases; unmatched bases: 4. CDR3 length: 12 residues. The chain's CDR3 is CASSGTGAEQFF. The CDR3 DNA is TGTGCCAGCAGCGGAACAGGGGCTGAGCAGTTCTTC.